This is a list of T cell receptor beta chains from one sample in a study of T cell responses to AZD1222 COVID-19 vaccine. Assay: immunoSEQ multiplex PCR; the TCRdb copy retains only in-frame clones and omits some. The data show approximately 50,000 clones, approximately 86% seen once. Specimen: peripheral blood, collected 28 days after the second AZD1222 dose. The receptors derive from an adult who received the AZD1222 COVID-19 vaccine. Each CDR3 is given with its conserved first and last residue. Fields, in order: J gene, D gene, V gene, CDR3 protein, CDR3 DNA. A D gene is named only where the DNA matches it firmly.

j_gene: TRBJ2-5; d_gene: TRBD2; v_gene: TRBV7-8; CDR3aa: CASSRGGLAGVGETQYF; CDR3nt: TGTGCCAGCAGCCGAGGGGGACTAGCGGGAGTAGGAGAGACCCAGTACTTC
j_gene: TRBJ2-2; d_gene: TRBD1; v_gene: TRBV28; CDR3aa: CASSFLDRSNTGELFF; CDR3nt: TGTGCCAGCAGTTTCCTGGACAGGTCGAACACCGGGGAGCTGTTTTTT
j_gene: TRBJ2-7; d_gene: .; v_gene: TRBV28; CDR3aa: CASTPGNWPYEQYF; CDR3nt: TGTGCCAGCACCCCTGGCAACTGGCCCTACGAGCAGTACTTC
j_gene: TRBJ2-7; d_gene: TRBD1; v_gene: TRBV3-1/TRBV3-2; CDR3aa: CASSHRIQWDRTYEQYF; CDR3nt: TGTGCCAGCAGCCATCGAATACAGTGGGACAGAACCTACGAGCAGTACTTC
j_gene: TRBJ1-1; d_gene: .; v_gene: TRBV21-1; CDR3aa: CASSPRDRNVGLMNTEAFF; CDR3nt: TGTGCCAGCAGCCCCCGGGACAGGAATGTCGGACTCATGAACACTGAAGCTTTCTTT
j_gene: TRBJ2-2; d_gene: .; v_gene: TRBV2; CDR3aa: CASKRQLANTGELFF; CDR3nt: TGTGCCAGCAAGCGACAGCTTGCAAACACCGGGGAGCTGTTTTTT
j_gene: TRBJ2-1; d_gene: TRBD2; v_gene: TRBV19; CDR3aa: CASSIIAGGGNEQFF; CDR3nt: TGTGCCAGTAGTATAATAGCGGGGGGAGGTAATGAGCAGTTCTTC
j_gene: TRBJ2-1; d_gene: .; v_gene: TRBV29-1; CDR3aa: CSVGTGSDSYNEQFF; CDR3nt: TGCAGCGTTGGGACCGGTTCGGACTCCTACAATGAGCAGTTCTTC
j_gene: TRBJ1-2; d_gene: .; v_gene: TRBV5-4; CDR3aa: CAGSTPSAGLHGYTF; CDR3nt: TGTGCCGGATCGACTCCTTCTGCAGGGTTGCATGGCTACACCTTC
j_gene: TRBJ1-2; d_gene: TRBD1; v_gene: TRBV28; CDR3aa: CASSIIDRDRGYTF; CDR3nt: TGTGCCAGCAGTATAATCGACAGGGATCGCGGCTACACCTTC
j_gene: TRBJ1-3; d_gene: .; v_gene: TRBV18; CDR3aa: CASSPDRYSGNTIYF; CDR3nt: TGTGCCAGCTCACCCGACAGGTACTCTGGAAACACCATATATTTT
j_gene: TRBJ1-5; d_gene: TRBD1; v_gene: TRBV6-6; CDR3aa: CASSPDRGPQPQHF; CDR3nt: TGTGCCAGCAGCCCCGACAGGGGGCCTCAGCCCCAGCATTTT
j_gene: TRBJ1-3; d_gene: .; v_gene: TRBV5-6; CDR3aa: CASSIGPGNTIYF; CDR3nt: TGTGCCAGCAGCATTGGACCGGGAAACACCATATATTTT
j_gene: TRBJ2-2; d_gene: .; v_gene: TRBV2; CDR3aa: CASSDGRPGLNTGELFF; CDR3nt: TGTGCCAGCAGTGATGGCAGACCGGGACTTAACACCGGGGAGCTGTTTTTT
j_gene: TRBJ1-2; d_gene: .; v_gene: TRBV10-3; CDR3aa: CAISPDSNYGYTF; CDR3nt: TGTGCCATCAGCCCTGACAGTAACTATGGCTACACCTTC
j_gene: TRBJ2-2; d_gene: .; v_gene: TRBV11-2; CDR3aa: CASSLDPSAGELFF; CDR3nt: TGTGCCAGCAGCTTAGATCCCAGCGCCGGGGAGCTGTTTTTT
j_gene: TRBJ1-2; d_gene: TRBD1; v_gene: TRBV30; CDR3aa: CAWVQTGTVRGYTF; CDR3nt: TGTGCCTGGGTCCAAACCGGGACAGTGAGAGGCTACACCTTC
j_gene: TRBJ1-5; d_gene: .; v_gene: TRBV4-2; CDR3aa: CASSPPRNQPQHF; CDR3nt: TGTGCCAGCAGCCCCCCCAGAAATCAGCCCCAGCATTTT